These 9 T cell receptor beta chains were all obtained from the same sample, sequenced in a study of neurological immune-mediated disorders. One entry per CDR3 protein results from TCRdb running MiXCR on the 5' RACE reads. The table has under 75,000 distinct CDR3 sequences, roughly 3.5% seen once. Sequencing input: PBMCs. Source of these receptors: a woman in her fifties or sixties with multiple sclerosis.

This clonotype was counted many times. V and J are TRBV12-3 or TRBV12-4 and TRBJ2-5; D ambiguous. The V end was cut by 1 base, the J end by 5 bases, with 14 bases between. The CDR3 runs 15 residues. The CDR3 bases are TGTGCCAGCAGTTTAGGGACGGGCAGTCGGGAGACCCAGTACTTC. Its protein is CASSLGTGSRETQYF.

There are many counts of this clonotype. The chain links TRBV5-1 to TRBJ2-2; a possible D gene is TRBD1 (6 bases). With 0 bases removed from V and 0 bases from J, the gap between germline ends came to 9 bases. The CDR3 has 16 amino acids. Germline assignment: CDR1 SGHRS and CDR2 YFSETQ. DNA for the CDR3: TGCGCCAGCAGCTTGGGGGGGCCCGCGAACACCGGGGAGCTGTTTTTT. Protein sequence: CASSLGGPANTGELFF.

This clonotype was found many times. The chain couples TRBV5-1 to TRBJ1-3; D perhaps matches TRBD1 (5 bases). Germline CDR1 SGHRS, CDR2 YFSETQ. This CDR3 contains 14 residues. V was pared by 8 bases and J by 3 bases, with 15 bases between. This chain's CDR3 is CASRDRRVGNTIYF. CDR3 bases: TGCGCCAGTCGGGACCGCCGCGTTGGAAACACCATATATTTT.

This clonotype was counted ten times or more. The chain uses TRBV4-3 and TRBJ1-2, with D possibly matching TRBD1 (5 bases). Per germline, CDR1 LGHNA and CDR2 YSLEER. CDR3 size: 14 residues. Trimming removed 0 bases at V and 8 bases at J, with 13 bases between. CDR3 DNA sequence: TGCGCCAGCAGCCAAGAGGAGAAGGGGACGGGCTACACCTTC. This gives the protein CASSQEEKGTGYTF.

This clonotype was seen many times. This rearrangement joins TRBV20-1 to TRBJ2-5, with D unresolved. Trimming shortened V by 1 base and J by 1 base, and 7 bases separated the two germline ends. Germline lookup yields CDR1 DFQATT and CDR2 SNEGSKA (reference sequence). The CDR3 is 13 residues long. The CDR3 region is CSARVGFQETQYF. CDR3 coding DNA: TGCAGTGCTAGAGTCGGCTTCCAAGAGACCCAGTACTTC.

This clonotype occurred many times. J is TRBJ2-3 and V is TRBV5-4, with a possible D match to TRBD1 (6 bases). This CDR3 contains 14 residues. V shed 0 bases and J shed 5 bases, with 10 bases lying between them. Germline V gives CDR1 SGHNT, CDR2 YYREEE (reference sequence). This CDR3 is CASSLDRVQDTQYF. The DNA of the CDR3 is TGTGCCAGCAGCTTGGACAGGGTCCAAGATACGCAGTATTTT.

At least ten counts were recorded for this clonotype. J is TRBJ2-5 and V is TRBV5-1; D call uncertain. This CDR3 has 14 amino acids. The germline gives CDR1 SGHRS, CDR2 YFSETQ. Trimming pared 3 bases from V and 7 bases from J, leaving 16 bases between. CDR3: CASSSEPSVVTQYF. The CDR3 DNA sequence: TGCGCCAGCAGCTCTGAACCATCCGTGGTGACCCAGTACTTC.

This clonotype was seen repeatedly, ten times or more. The chain combines TRBV21-1 with TRBJ1-5. TRBV21-1 is deemed a pseudogene. CDR3 length: 12 residues. The CDR3 DNA reads as TGTGCCAGCAGCACCCATTGGCAGCCCCAGCATTTT. Protein: CASSTHWQPQHF.

This clonotype turned up a few times. The gene calls are TRBV20-1 and TRBJ1-1; D perhaps matches TRBD1 (5 bases). The CDR3 loop spans 13 amino acids. The V end was cut by 3 bases, the J end by 1 base, with 9 bases between. CDR1 is DFQATT, CDR2 SNEGSKA, per germline (reference sequence). The CDR3 nucleotides are TGCAGTGCTAGCATTACAGGGAACACTGAAGCTTTCTTT. Translated: CSASITGNTEAFF.